One and the same sample provided the 17 T cell receptor beta chains below, sequenced in a study of T cell responses to AZD1222 COVID-19 vaccine. The protocol was immunoSEQ multiplex PCR, while the TCRdb copy is restricted to in-frame clones and leaves out a portion. This sample has about 120,000 clones, with roughly nine tenths found just once. This material consisted of peripheral blood, taken 28 days after the second AZD1222 dose. The receptors stem from an adult who received the AZD1222 COVID-19 vaccine.

The rearrangement links TRBV14 to TRBJ2-1; 8 bases map to TRBD2. V lost 5 bases to trimming and J lost 8 bases; unmatched junction nucleotides: 17. Per the germline V gene, CDR1 is SGHDN and CDR2 is FVKESK. The CDR3 loop spans 17 amino acids. The CDR3 region is CASSEGLRGLVTDEQFF. The CDR3, as DNA: TGTGCCAGCAGCGAAGGATTGAGGGGACTAGTCACCGATGAGCAGTTCTTC. Drawing the rest from reference TRBV14 and TRBJ2-1, the complete variable domain is EAGVTQFPSHSVIEKGQTVTLRCDPISGHDNLYWYRRVMGKEIKFLLHFVKESKQDESGMPNNRFLAERTGGTYSTLKVQPAELEDSGVYFCASSEGLRGLVTDEQFFGPGTRLTVL.

DNA of the CDR3: TGTGCCAGCAGGAGGTCTTTCGAGGATCAGCCCCAGCATTTT. It is translated as CASRRSFEDQPQHF. The chain uses TRBV6-5 and TRBJ1-5, with D uncertain. Germline V CDR1 and CDR2: MNHEY, SVGAGI. The V end lost 6 bases, the J end lost 5 bases, and 14 bases lay between the germline ends. This CDR3 is 14 amino acids long.

The chain recombines TRBV7-9 with TRBJ1-6; D gene uncertain. V lost 0 bases, J lost 10 bases, and 13 bases lay in between. The CDR3 extends over 15 amino acids. Germline CDR1 and CDR2: SEHNR and FQNEAQ (reference sequence). The CDR3 nucleotides read TGTGCCAGCAGCTTAGCGGATGGCTGGAGATCACCCCTCCACTTT. This translates into CASSLADGWRSPLHF.

The genes are TRBV9 and TRBJ2-1, with 10 bases aligning to TRBD2. This CDR3 spans 16 amino acids. V lost 2 bases, J lost 2 bases, and 4 bases stayed unmatched. CDR1 is SGDLS and CDR2 is YYNGEE in the germline V gene. CDR3 nucleotide sequence: TGTGCCAGCAGCGTTTACGGGACTAGCGCCTACAATGAGCAGTTCTTC. It specifies CASSVYGTSAYNEQFF.

The chain carries TRBV5-1 and TRBJ1-1; D unclear. The CDR3 is 15 residues long. Trimming took 4 bases from V and 5 from J, leaving 18 bases between them. Germline V gene data show CDR1 as SGHRS and CDR2 as YFSETQ. CDR3 bases: TGCGCCAGCAGCCTGTCGGCTGATACGGGGACTGAAGCTTTCTTT. As protein: CASSLSADTGTEAFF.

V is TRBV11-3 and J is TRBJ2-7; no clear D. The CDR3 runs to 13 residues. Germline assignment: CDR1 SGHNT and CDR2 YENEEA. Between the trimmed V and J ends, which lost 5 bases and 0 bases, there was a span of 8 bases. The CDR3 reads CASSPVDSYEQYF. CDR3 sequence (DNA): TGTGCCAGCAGCCCTGTGGACTCCTACGAGCAGTACTTC.

The chain uses TRBV27 and TRBJ2-7; 11 nucleotides line up with TRBD2. The V gene's germline CDR1 is MNHEY and CDR2 SMNVEV (reference sequence). V shed 1 base and J 7 bases; nucleotides not matched to a gene: 3. The CDR3 consists of 14 residues. In nucleotides, the CDR3 is TGTGCCAGCAGTTTATTTGCTAGCGGGGGGGAGCAGTACTTC. It codes for CASSLFASGGEQYF.

The rearrangement links TRBV28 to TRBJ1-5; D remains unclear. The germline V gene encodes CDR1 MDHEN and CDR2 SYDVKM. V dropped 5 bases and J dropped 0 bases, with 8 bases sitting between them. The CDR3 sequence is 14 residues long. The CDR3 DNA sequence: TGTGCCAGCAGTCATCAGATTAGCAATCAGCCCCAGCATTTT. It is translated as CASSHQISNQPQHF.

J is TRBJ2-1 and V is TRBV27; D may be TRBD2 (5 bases). Per the germline V gene, CDR1 is MNHEY and CDR2 is SMNVEV (reference sequence). The CDR3 length is 15 residues. The V end lost 3 bases, the J end lost 5 bases, and 14 bases lay between the germline ends. The CDR3 loop reads CASSLGRVVNNEQFF. Here the CDR3 DNA reads TGTGCCAGCAGTTTGGGGAGAGTGGTCAACAATGAGCAGTTCTTC.

This chain joins TRBV7-9 and TRBJ2-7; maybe TRBD2 (6 bases). V lost 0 bases, J lost 6 bases, and 9 bases lay in between. From germline, CDR1 is SEHNR and CDR2 FQNEAQ (reference sequence). The length of the CDR3 is 13 residues. For the CDR3, the DNA is TGTGCCAGCAGCTTAGCGGAGGGTTCCGAGCAGTACTTC. Translating gives CASSLAEGSEQYF.

The chain uses TRBV12-3 or TRBV12-4 and TRBJ2-7, with TRBD2 matching 15 bases. V gave up 9 bases and J gave up 8 bases; unmatched junction bases: 2. The CDR3 covers 12 residues. The CDR3 is CASGTSGRKQYF. CDR3 DNA: TGTGCCAGTGGGACTAGCGGGAGGAAGCAGTACTTC.

The chain couples TRBV2 to TRBJ2-3, with TRBD2 as a possible D gene (6 bases). In germline, CDR1 is SNHLY, CDR2 FYNNEI. V was shortened by 6 bases and J by 1 base, with 11 bases between the two germline ends. There are 14 residues in the CDR3. The CDR3 sequence: CASRNRERTDTQYF. CDR3 bases: TGTGCCAGCAGAAACCGGGAGCGCACAGATACGCAGTATTTT.

Here the CDR3 reads CASSLTQGAGTEAFF. The DNA of the CDR3 is TGTGCCAGCAGCCTTACTCAGGGAGCAGGAACTGAAGCTTTCTTT. The chain uses TRBV9 and TRBJ1-1, with a tentative D call TRBD1 (5 bases). The V gene lost 4 bases and the J gene lost 5 bases, with 18 bases spanning the gap. Looked up from germline, CDR1 is SGDLS and CDR2 is YYNGEE. This CDR3 comprises 15 residues. Looking up the rest from reference TRBV9 and TRBJ1-1 gives the full variable domain: DSGVTQTPKHLITATGQRVTLRCSPRSGDLSVYWYQQSLDQGLQFLIQYYNGEERAKGNILERFSAQQFPDLHSELNLSSLELGDSALYFCASSLTQGAGTEAFFGQGTRLTVV.

The gene calls are TRBV27 and TRBJ2-1; D may be TRBD1 (6 bases). Per the germline V gene, CDR1 is MNHEY and CDR2 is SMNVEV (reference sequence). Trimming removed 6 bases from V and 7 bases from J, with 16 bases in between. The CDR3 consists of 14 residues. The CDR3 nucleotides read TGTGCCAGCAGCCTGAGGCAGAGGGGGAATGAGCAGTTCTTC. Residues: CASSLRQRGNEQFF.

V usage is TRBV15 and J usage is TRBJ2-3; weak D call: TRBD2 (5 bases). This CDR3 has 15 amino acids. The ends were cut back, 6 bases at V and 5 bases at J, with 18 bases in the middle. Germline V gene lookup returns CDR1 LNHNV and CDR2 YYDKDF (reference sequence). Written as DNA, the CDR3 is TGTGCCACCAGTTGGACGGGAAACGGGGTAGATACGCAGTATTTT. It codes for CATSWTGNGVDTQYF.

The genes are TRBV5-1 and TRBJ2-3; weak D call: TRBD2 (7 bases). CDR1 is SGHRS and CDR2 is YFSETQ in the germline V gene. Trimming shortened V by 0 bases and J by 7 bases, and 18 bases separated the two germline ends. CDR3 length: 16 residues. CDR3 DNA sequence: TGCGCCAGCAGCTTGGCAGGCAGGGGAGGGCAAAATACGCAGTATTTT. Translating it yields CASSLAGRGGQNTQYF.

The genes are TRBV6-5 and TRBJ2-6; no clear D gene. CDR1 MNHEY and CDR2 SVGAGI come from the germline V gene. The CDR3 spans 15 residues. V was trimmed by 6 bases and J by 3 bases, leaving 12 bases between them. CDR3 protein: CASSLDWVGANVLTF. The CDR3 region has the DNA TGTGCCAGCAGCCTAGATTGGGTTGGGGCCAACGTCCTGACTTTC.